A selection of T cell receptor beta chains follows, all from one sample in a study of beta chain features in type 1 diabetes. The protocol was immunoSEQ multiplex PCR, while the TCRdb copy is restricted to in-frame clones and leaves out a portion. The top ten hold less than 0.025% of the sample, which has 550,000 to 850,000 clones, around an eighth seen once. Sequenced sample: naive CD4+ T cells from blood. The receptor source for this set is a man aged 18 to 30 with type 1 diabetes. Both conserved end residues are trimmed from each CDR3. Each record gives: J gene, V gene, CDR3 protein.

TRBJ1-4 | TRBV30 | AWSEGFWEKLF
TRBJ2-7 | TRBV18 | ASSPGTAAYEQY
TRBJ1-2 | TRBV7-9 | ASSFGPADGYT
TRBJ2-2 | TRBV7-7 | ASSSRVGTGELF
TRBJ2-4 | TRBV5-8 | ASSLEIPRI
TRBJ2-7 | TRBV19 | ASSINDEQY
TRBJ2-1 | TRBV6-1 | ASSEAQVRTGEQF
TRBJ2-1 | TRBV5-1 | ASSPYTSTTNEQF
TRBJ2-3 | TRBV10-3 | AISGGTAREATQY
TRBJ2-2 | TRBV30 | AWKQGPSNTGELF
TRBJ1-5 | TRBV20-1 | SAEGTPPQH
TRBJ1-1 | TRBV7-3 | ASSLNANPNTEAF
TRBJ1-2 | TRBV19 | ASNRDSDYGYT
TRBJ2-7 | TRBV18 | ASSPLDRAYEQY
TRBJ1-2 | TRBV29-1 | SVEEPFGTYGYT
TRBJ2-6 | TRBV9 | ASSGGYNPGANVLT
TRBJ1-2 | TRBV25-1 | ASSEPGGNYGYT
TRBJ2-1 | TRBV14 | ASSQVGAYYNEQF
TRBJ2-7 | TRBV5-5 | ASSLVAGKDYEQY
TRBJ1-2 | TRBV14 | ASSQTGYGYT
TRBJ1-4 | TRBV28 | ASRPGDREKLF
TRBJ2-3 | TRBV20-1 | SPGDTDTQY
TRBJ2-7 | TRBV14 | ASSRGSGGKTYEQY
TRBJ1-5 | TRBV7-9 | ASSSGLSNQPQH
TRBJ2-5 | TRBV19 | ASSIVGGARETQY
TRBJ1-1 | TRBV9 | ASSTPAREAF
TRBJ1-2 | TRBV5-1 | ASSWDRGTGYT
TRBJ2-3 | TRBV5-4 | ASSLGLAGGQPTQY
TRBJ1-2 | TRBV7-9 | ASSFASGHGGYT
TRBJ1-1 | TRBV7-2 | ASSLTGMNTEAF
TRBJ2-7 | TRBV11-1 | ASSTGTAYEQY
TRBJ2-2 | TRBV10-3 | AISEQEGQTGELF
TRBJ2-5 | TRBV5-1 | ASSFGYGAPETQY
TRBJ1-2 | TRBV7-9 | ASSAGQGLTNYGYT
TRBJ2-6 | TRBV5-4 | ASSRTGGAGANVLT
TRBJ2-4 | TRBV6-6 | ASSPRQLIKNIQY
TRBJ1-1 | TRBV30 | AWRSSTTEAF
TRBJ2-5 | TRBV10-3 | AISEPGGARETQY
TRBJ2-7 | TRBV28 | ASSLGMPFPYEQY
TRBJ2-7 | TRBV9 | ASSVRDRGHEQY
TRBJ2-7 | TRBV18 | ASSPPNSQGWYEQY
TRBJ2-2 | TRBV27 | ASSLRGQGLVTGELF
TRBJ1-2 | TRBV30 | AWAPGGANYGYT
TRBJ2-3 | TRBV11-3 | ASSQGGFTDTQY
TRBJ2-3 | TRBV10-3 | AITGDSLTDTQY
TRBJ1-4 | TRBV13 | ASSPEGTNEKLF
TRBJ2-2 | TRBV6-1 | ASRTLTGELF
TRBJ2-7 | TRBV28 | ASSSAGTVTYEQY
TRBJ2-1 | TRBV7-3 | ASSLDRTSGRRYNEQF
TRBJ1-1 | TRBV19 | ASSARHGEAF
TRBJ2-3 | TRBV10-1 | ASSDPGEEDTQY
TRBJ2-5 | TRBV5-1 | ASSLTGLAEETQY
TRBJ1-1 | TRBV2 | ASSEALWPLGAF
TRBJ1-1 | TRBV7-9 | ASSSPQGEAF
TRBJ2-1 | TRBV7-2 | ASSWTTTNNEQF
TRBJ2-7 | TRBV28 | ASSFVSTSYEQY
TRBJ2-1 | TRBV28 | ASSPQRGNEQF
TRBJ2-7 | TRBV7-9 | ASSLAEGRYEQY
TRBJ2-7 | TRBV6-5 | ASSMAGTDEQY